What follows are 23 T cell receptor beta chains derived from one specimen sequenced in a study of blood T cell repertoires in COVID-19. Profiled with immunoSEQ multiplex PCR; TCRdb holds only in-frame clones, not every one. The data hold under 250,000 clones, with 81% observed a single time. Sequenced material: PBMCs or T cells enriched from blood (not recorded which). These receptors were obtained from a woman aged 45-59 years with acute COVID-19.

The sample holds a few counts of this clone. This sequence joins TRBV19 and TRBJ2-2, with TRBD1 matching over 10 bases. Trimming at V came to 5 bases and at J to 5 bases, leaving 5 bases not matched to a gene. Germline V lookup: CDR1 LNHDA, CDR2 SQIVND (reference sequence). This CDR3 is 15 amino acids long. Here the CDR3 reads CASSVGQGLTGELFF. CDR3 DNA: TGTGCCAGTAGTGTGGGACAGGGGTTAACCGGGGAGCTGTTTTTT. Drawing the rest from reference TRBV19 and TRBJ2-2, the complete variable domain is DGGITQSPKYLFRKEGQNVTLSCEQNLNHDAMYWYRQDPGQGLRLIYYSQIVNDFQKGDIAEGYSVSREKKESFPLTVTSAQKNPTAFYLCASSVGQGLTGELFFGEGSRLTVL.

V gene TRBV27 combines with J gene TRBJ2-7; TRBD2 agrees at 12 bases. The CDR3 spans 15 residues. Germline assignment: CDR1 MNHEY and CDR2 SMNVEV (reference sequence). The trim removed 6 bases at V and 5 bases at J, leaving 8 bases unmatched. The CDR3 loop reads CASSPTGLAGNEQYF. In DNA form, the CDR3 reads TGTGCCAGCAGCCCCACCGGACTAGCGGGAAACGAGCAGTACTTC.

A word on this clone: Other nucleotide sequences from this sample produce the same CDR3. The chain has TRBV2 and TRBJ1-5; 8 positions agree with TRBD1. J lost 4 bases, V lost 6 bases, and 5 bases had no gene match. The V gene's germline CDR1 is SNHLY and CDR2 FYNNEI. This CDR3 has 14 amino acids. For the CDR3, the DNA is TGTGCCAGCAGCCGACAGGGGAATAATCAGCCCCAGCATTTT. It encodes CASSRQGNNQPQHF.

Of note for this clone: An end of the junction differs from the germline gene, which may be a read error. This sample includes further DNA sequences coding for the same CDR3. The chain has TRBV2 and TRBJ2-5; perhaps TRBD1 as D (7 bases). This CDR3 is 15 amino acids long. The germline V gene has CDR1 SNHLY and CDR2 FYNNEI. This CDR3 is CASTRDSTFQETQYF. In DNA form, the CDR3 reads TGCGCCAGCACGCGGGACAGCACCTTTCAAGAGACCCAGTACTTC.

The chain couples TRBV24-1 to TRBJ2-2; perhaps TRBD2 as D (6 bases). The ends were cut back, 10 bases at V and 4 bases at J, with 18 bases in the middle. The CDR3 consists of 15 residues. The germline V gene encodes CDR1 KGHDR and CDR2 SFDVKD. CDR3 sequence: CATSTRREITGELFF. CDR3 bases: TGTGCCACGAGCACCCGGAGGGAAATCACCGGGGAGCTGTTTTTT.

V is TRBV7-2 and J is TRBJ2-1, with 10 bases aligning to TRBD2. CDR3 length equals 16 residues. Germline CDR1 reads SGHTA; CDR2 reads FQGNSA. V lost 1 base, J lost 6 bases, and 6 bases stayed unmatched. The CDR3: CASSLEYSGRTNEQFF. For the CDR3, the DNA is TGTGCCAGCAGCTTAGAATATAGCGGGAGGACCAATGAGCAGTTCTTC.

V is TRBV18 and J is TRBJ2-3, with D hard to call. The CDR3 consists of 14 residues. Per the germline V gene, CDR1 is KGHSH and CDR2 is LQKENI. V dropped 3 bases and J dropped 1 base, with 8 bases sitting between them. In DNA form, the CDR3 reads TGTGCCAGCTCACCTATACCAGGCACAGATACGCAGTATTTT. Its protein product is CASSPIPGTDTQYF. Full variable domain (rest looked up from reference TRBV18 and TRBJ2-3): NAGVMQNPRHLVRRRGQEARLRCSPMKGHSHVYWYRQLPEEGLKFMVYLQKENIIDESGMPKERFSAEFPKEGPSILRIQQVVRGDSAAYFCASSPIPGTDTQYFGPGTRLTVL.

This clone was recorded a few times. This chain links TRBV27 with TRBJ1-3, with a possible D match to TRBD1 (6 bases). This CDR3 has 15 residues. The germline V gene encodes CDR1 MNHEY and CDR2 SMNVEV (reference sequence). The V and J ends lost 5 bases and 3 bases respectively, with 14 bases between them. DNA of the CDR3: TGTGCCAGCAGTCCAGGGGCGAGAGGTGGAAACACCATATATTTT. It yields the protein CASSPGARGGNTIYF.

The V gene is TRBV5-5, the J gene TRBJ2-5; 9 bases agree with TRBD1. Trimming removed 4 bases from V and 5 bases from J; junction bases left unmatched: 9. Germline-derived CDR1 and CDR2 are SGHKS and YYEKEE (reference sequence). This CDR3 is built from 15 residues. The CDR3 nucleotides are TGTGCCAGCAGCCCCCCACAGGGGGCGATGGAGACCCAGTACTTC. It yields the protein CASSPPQGAMETQYF.

The V call is TRBV29-1, the J call TRBJ1-3; possible D gene TRBD1, 6 bases. V lost 4 bases and J lost 0, with 10 bases in between. The CDR3 consists of 14 residues. Germline-derived CDR1 and CDR2 are SQVTM and ANQGSEA. DNA of the CDR3: TGCAGCGTTGTAACAGGGAGCTCTGGAAACACCATATATTTT. Its protein is CSVVTGSSGNTIYF.

The chain joins TRBV7-2 to TRBJ2-7; 11 bases map to TRBD2. The V segment lost 6 bases and the J segment 4 bases; nucleotides outside the gene matches: 8. This CDR3 has 15 residues. The germline gives CDR1 SGHTA, CDR2 FQGNSA. The CDR3 here is CASSPSTSGMYEQYF. Written as DNA, the CDR3 is TGTGCCAGCAGTCCATCGACTAGCGGGATGTACGAGCAGTACTTC.

The table lists this clone with a few counts. The V call is TRBV3-1 (or the pseudogene TRBV3-2), the J call TRBJ2-7; D may be TRBD1 (6 bases). The germline CDR1 and CDR2 sequences are LGHDT and YNNKEL (reference sequence). V lost 7 bases and J 2 bases, leaving 15 bases between the germline ends. The CDR3 loop spans 14 amino acids. CDR3 amino acids: CASTNRDTTYEQYF. Here the CDR3 DNA reads TGTGCCAGCACCAACCGGGACACAACCTACGAGCAGTACTTC.

The CDR3 loop reads CASSLTPRAYEQYF. Here the CDR3 DNA reads TGTGCCAGCAGCCTCACCCCGCGGGCCTACGAGCAGTACTTC. The J gene is TRBJ2-7, the V gene TRBV28; D may be TRBD2 (5 bases). CDR3 length: 14 residues. From germline, CDR1 is MDHEN and CDR2 SYDVKM. Trimming took off 6 bases at V and 2 bases at J, with 14 bases between the two ends.

The V gene is TRBV19, the J gene TRBJ1-2; 8 nucleotides match TRBD1. CDR3 length: 16 residues. V lost 0 bases and J lost 8; bases outside the gene matches: 11. Germline loops: CDR1 LNHDA, CDR2 SQIVND (reference sequence). Here the CDR3 reads CASSIDRRGQGEGYTF. The CDR3 DNA sequence: TGTGCCAGTAGTATAGACCGCCGCGGACAGGGAGAAGGCTACACCTTC.

This chain connects TRBV28 to TRBJ2-2; D may be TRBD1 (5 bases). V lost 5 bases to trimming and J lost 4 bases, with 20 bases between them. There are 17 residues in the CDR3. The germline gives CDR1 MDHEN, CDR2 SYDVKM. Here the CDR3 reads CASSPSYPGPGTGELFF. CDR3 nucleotides: TGTGCCAGCAGTCCCTCCTACCCAGGGCCCGGCACCGGGGAGCTGTTTTTT.

The chain carries TRBV15 and TRBJ2-1; D unresolved. Trimming removed 3 bases from V and 3 bases from J, with 3 bases in between. Germline loops: CDR1 LNHNV, CDR2 YYDKDF (reference sequence). This CDR3 is 12 amino acids long. CDR3 residues: CATSRYYNEQFF. In DNA form, the CDR3 reads TGTGCCACCAGCAGGTACTACAATGAGCAGTTCTTC.

CDR3 sequence reads: CASSLGTGLNTEAFF. The CDR3 DNA sequence: TGTGCCAGCAGCTTAGGGACAGGGCTGAACACTGAAGCTTTCTTT. The gene calls are TRBV11-2 and TRBJ1-1; TRBD1 matches at 8 bases. The CDR3 runs to 15 residues. V lost 1 base, J lost 0 bases, and 1 base stayed unmatched. Looked up from germline, CDR1 is SGHAT and CDR2 is FQNNGV. The whole variable domain, filled in from reference TRBV11-2 and TRBJ1-1, reads EAGVAQSPRYKIIEKRQSVAFWCNPISGHATLYWYQQILGQGPKLLIQFQNNGVVDDSQLPKDRFSAERLKGVDSTLKIQPAKLEDSAVYLCASSLGTGLNTEAFFGQGTRLTVV.

V gene TRBV28 combines with J gene TRBJ1-4; a weak D match, TRBD1 (5 bases). The germline V gene has CDR1 MDHEN and CDR2 SYDVKM. There are 15 residues in the CDR3. Deletions cut 7 bases from V and 4 bases from J, with 16 bases between. CDR3 nucleotides: TGTGCCAGCATCTGGGGTGAAGGGGATAATGAAAAACTGTTTTTT. Protein sequence: CASIWGEGDNEKLFF.

This chain uses TRBV5-6 with TRBJ1-2; D call uncertain. Germline CDR1 is SGHDT and CDR2 is YYEEEE. The CDR3 consists of 12 residues. V lost 4 bases to trimming and J lost 0 bases, with 4 bases between them. CDR3 region: CASSITNYGYTF. The CDR3 DNA follows: TGTGCCAGCAGCATAACTAACTATGGCTACACCTTC.

This chain connects TRBV11-3 to TRBJ2-1; maybe TRBD2 (7 bases). The germline CDR1 and CDR2 sequences are SGHNT and YENEEA. This CDR3 contains 14 residues. V gave up 8 bases and J gave up 6 bases, with 17 bases separating them. This CDR3 reads CASDIGGGANEQFF. For the CDR3, the DNA is TGTGCCAGCGATATAGGTGGGGGGGCCAATGAGCAGTTCTTC.

The V and J genes are TRBV3-1 (or the pseudogene TRBV3-2) and TRBJ1-2; possible D gene TRBD1, 6 bases. This CDR3 is 13 amino acids long. Germline-derived CDR1 and CDR2 are LGHDT and YNNKEL (reference sequence). The germline V and J ends were trimmed by 8 bases and 2 bases, with 12 bases remaining between them. Here the CDR3 reads CASRGALNYGYTF. The CDR3, as DNA: TGTGCCAGCCGGGGGGCTTTGAACTATGGCTACACCTTC.

This rearrangement joins TRBV12-3 or TRBV12-4 to TRBJ2-7, with 7 bases lining up with TRBD1. With V trimmed by 8 bases and J by 2 bases, 6 bases remained unmatched. This CDR3 has 13 residues. CDR3 protein: CASSPGTAYEQYF. Here the CDR3 DNA reads TGTGCCAGCTCCCCCGGGACAGCCTACGAGCAGTACTTC.

In this sample, this clone turned up once. The chain combines TRBV7-8 with TRBJ2-7; 12 bases match TRBD2. The CDR3 length is 15 residues. CDR1 is SGHVS and CDR2 is FQNEAQ in the germline V gene. V shed 5 bases and J 1 base; nucleotides not matched to a gene: 3. CDR3 sequence reads: CASSRTSGTSYEQYF. The CDR3 region has the DNA TGTGCCAGCAGCCGGACTAGCGGGACTTCCTACGAGCAGTACTTC.